Reported below is one T cell receptor beta chain. With 7 bases clipped from V and 3 bases from J, the junction kept 9 bases outside the gene matches. Germline values: CDR1 MDHEN, CDR2 SYDVKM. This CDR3 comprises 15 residues. This specimen belongs to a study of blood T cell repertoires in COVID-19. Method: immunoSEQ multiplex PCR; TCRdb's copy keeps in-frame clones and lacks some. Of under 200,000 clones in the sample, more than 70% were seen once. The sequencing sample was made of peripheral blood. This TCR derives from a man between 40 and 49 years old with active or convalescent COVID-19. The V and J genes are TRBV28 and TRBJ2-7; 10 bases are shared with TRBD1. The CDR3 nucleotides are TGTGCCAGCAATTCTGGGACAGGGGTGATCTACGAGCAGTACTTC. Translation: CASNSGTGVIYEQYF.